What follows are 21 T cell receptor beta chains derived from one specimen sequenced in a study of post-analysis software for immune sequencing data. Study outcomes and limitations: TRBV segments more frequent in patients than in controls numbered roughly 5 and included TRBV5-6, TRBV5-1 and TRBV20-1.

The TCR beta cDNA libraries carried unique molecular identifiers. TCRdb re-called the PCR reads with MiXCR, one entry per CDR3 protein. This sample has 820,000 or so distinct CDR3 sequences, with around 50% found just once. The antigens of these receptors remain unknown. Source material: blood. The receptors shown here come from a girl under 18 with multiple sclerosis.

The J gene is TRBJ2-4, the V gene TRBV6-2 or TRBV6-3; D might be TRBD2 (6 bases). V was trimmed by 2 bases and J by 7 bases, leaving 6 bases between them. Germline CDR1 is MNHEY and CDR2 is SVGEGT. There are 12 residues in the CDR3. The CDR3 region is CASSYGGNIQYF. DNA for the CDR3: TGTGCCAGCAGTTACGGGGGGAACATTCAGTACTTC.

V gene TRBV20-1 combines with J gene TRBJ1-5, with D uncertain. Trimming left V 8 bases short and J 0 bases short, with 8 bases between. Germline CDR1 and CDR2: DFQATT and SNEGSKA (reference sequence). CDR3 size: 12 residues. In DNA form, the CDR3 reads TGCAGTTGCGGCCATAGCAATCAGCCCCAGCATTTT. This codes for CSCGHSNQPQHF.

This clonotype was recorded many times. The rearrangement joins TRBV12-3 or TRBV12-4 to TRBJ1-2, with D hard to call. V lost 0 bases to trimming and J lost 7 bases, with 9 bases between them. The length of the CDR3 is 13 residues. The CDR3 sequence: CASSLAGVGGYTF. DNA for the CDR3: TGTGCCAGCAGTTTAGCGGGAGTAGGTGGCTACACCTTC.

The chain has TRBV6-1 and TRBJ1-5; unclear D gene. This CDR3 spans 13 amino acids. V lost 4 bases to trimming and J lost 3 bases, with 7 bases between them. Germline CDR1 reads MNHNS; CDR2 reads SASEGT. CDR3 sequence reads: CASSAGLNQPQHF. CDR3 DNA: TGTGCCAGCAGTGCGGGCCTCAATCAGCCCCAGCATTTT.

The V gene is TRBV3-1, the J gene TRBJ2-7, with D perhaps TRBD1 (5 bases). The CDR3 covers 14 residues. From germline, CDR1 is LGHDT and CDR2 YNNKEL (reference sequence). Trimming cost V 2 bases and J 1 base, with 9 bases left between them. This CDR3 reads CASSQKGLSYEQYF. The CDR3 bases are TGTGCCAGCAGCCAAAAGGGGCTTTCCTACGAGCAGTACTTC.

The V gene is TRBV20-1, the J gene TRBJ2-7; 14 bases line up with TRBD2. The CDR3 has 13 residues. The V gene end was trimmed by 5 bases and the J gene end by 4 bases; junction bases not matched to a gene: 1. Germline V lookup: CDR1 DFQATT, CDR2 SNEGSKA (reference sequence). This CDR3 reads CSARTSGGYEQYF. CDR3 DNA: TGCAGTGCTCGGACTAGCGGGGGGTACGAGCAGTACTTC.

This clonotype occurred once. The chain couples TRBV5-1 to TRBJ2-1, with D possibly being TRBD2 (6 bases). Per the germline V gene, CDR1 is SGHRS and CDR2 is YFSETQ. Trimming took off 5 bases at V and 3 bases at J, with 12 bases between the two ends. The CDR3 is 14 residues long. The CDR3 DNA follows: TGCGCCAGCAGAAAAACCGGGAGCTACAATGAGCAGTTCTTC. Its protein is CASRKTGSYNEQFF.

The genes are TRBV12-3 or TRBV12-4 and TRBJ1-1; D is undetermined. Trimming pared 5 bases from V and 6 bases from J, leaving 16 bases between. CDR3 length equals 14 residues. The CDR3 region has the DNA TGTGCCAGCAGTCACTGGACGAACGGGGCTGAAGCTTTCTTT. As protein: CASSHWTNGAEAFF.

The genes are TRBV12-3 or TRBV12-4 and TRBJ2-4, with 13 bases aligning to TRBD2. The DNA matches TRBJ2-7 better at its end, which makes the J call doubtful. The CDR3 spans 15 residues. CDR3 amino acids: CASRGTSGRAYEQYF. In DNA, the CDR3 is TGTGCCAGCAGAGGAACTAGCGGGAGGGCCTACGAGCAGTACTTC.

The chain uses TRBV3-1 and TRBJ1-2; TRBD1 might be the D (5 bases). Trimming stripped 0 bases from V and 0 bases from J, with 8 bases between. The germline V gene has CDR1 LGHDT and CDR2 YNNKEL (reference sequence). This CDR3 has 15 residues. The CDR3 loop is CASSQDPRANYGYTF. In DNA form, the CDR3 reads TGTGCCAGCAGCCAAGATCCCAGGGCTAACTATGGCTACACCTTC.

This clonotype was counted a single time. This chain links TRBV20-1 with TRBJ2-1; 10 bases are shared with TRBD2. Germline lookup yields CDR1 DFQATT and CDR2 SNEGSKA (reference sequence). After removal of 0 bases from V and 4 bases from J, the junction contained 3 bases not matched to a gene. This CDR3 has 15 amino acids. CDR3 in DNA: TGCAGTGCTAGAGATAGCGGGAGGCGGTACAATGAGCAGTTCTTC. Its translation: CSARDSGRRYNEQFF.

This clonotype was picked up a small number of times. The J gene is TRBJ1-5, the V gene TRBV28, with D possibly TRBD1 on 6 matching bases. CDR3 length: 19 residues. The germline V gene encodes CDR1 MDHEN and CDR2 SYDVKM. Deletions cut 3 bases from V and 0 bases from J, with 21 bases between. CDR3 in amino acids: CASSLPPRDTPYSNQPQHF. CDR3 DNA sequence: TGTGCCAGCAGTTTGCCGCCACGGGACACTCCTTATAGCAATCAGCCCCAGCATTTT.

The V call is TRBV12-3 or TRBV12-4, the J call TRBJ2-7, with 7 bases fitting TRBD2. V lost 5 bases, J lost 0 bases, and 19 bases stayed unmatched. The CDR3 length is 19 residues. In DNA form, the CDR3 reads TGTGCCAGCAGTCCCGGAGGGCGGGGGTGGACCTTCTTCTCCTACGAGCAGTACTTC. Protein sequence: CASSPGGRGWTFFSYEQYF.

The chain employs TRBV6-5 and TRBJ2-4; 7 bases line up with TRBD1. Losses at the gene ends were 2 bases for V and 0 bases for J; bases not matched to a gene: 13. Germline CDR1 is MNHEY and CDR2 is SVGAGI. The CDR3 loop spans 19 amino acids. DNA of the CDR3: TGTGCCAGCAGTTACGTGGACAGGAGAGGTGGTGGAGCCAAAAACATTCAGTACTTC. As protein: CASSYVDRRGGGAKNIQYF.

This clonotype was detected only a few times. Here the CDR3 reads CSARQGVYGYTF. Written as DNA, the CDR3 is TGCAGCGCGAGACAGGGCGTCTATGGCTACACCTTC. This rearrangement joins TRBV29-1 to TRBJ1-2; the match to TRBD1 covers 7 bases. CDR3 size: 12 residues. J lost 4 bases, V lost 7 bases, and 6 bases had no gene match. The germline CDR1 and CDR2 sequences are SQVTM and ANQGSEA.

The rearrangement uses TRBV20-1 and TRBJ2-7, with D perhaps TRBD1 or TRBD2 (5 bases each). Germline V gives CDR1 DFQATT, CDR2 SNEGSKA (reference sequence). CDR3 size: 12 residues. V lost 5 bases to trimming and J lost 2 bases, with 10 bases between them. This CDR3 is CSAEGSPYEQYF. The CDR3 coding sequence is TGCAGTGCTGAGGGGTCCCCCTACGAGCAGTACTTC.

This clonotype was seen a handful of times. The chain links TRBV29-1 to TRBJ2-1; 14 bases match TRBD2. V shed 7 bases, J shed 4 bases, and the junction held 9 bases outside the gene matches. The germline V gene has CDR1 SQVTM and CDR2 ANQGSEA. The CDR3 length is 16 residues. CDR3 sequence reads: CSGDGLAGGSYNEQFF. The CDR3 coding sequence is TGCAGCGGGGACGGACTAGCGGGAGGCTCTTACAATGAGCAGTTCTTC.

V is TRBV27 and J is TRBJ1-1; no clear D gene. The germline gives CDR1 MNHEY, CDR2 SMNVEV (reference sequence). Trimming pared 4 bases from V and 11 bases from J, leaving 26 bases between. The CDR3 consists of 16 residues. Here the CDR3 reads CASSSSRVLQTSPAFF. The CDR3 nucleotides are TGTGCCAGCAGTTCCAGCCGGGTCCTTCAAACCTCACCGGCTTTCTTT.

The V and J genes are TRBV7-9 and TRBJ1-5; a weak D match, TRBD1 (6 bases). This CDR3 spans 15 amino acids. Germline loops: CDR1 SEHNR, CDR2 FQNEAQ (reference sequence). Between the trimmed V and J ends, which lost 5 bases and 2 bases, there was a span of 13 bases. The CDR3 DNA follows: TGTGCCAGCAGCCCTTCCCGACAGGGCAATCAGCCCCAGCATTTT. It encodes CASSPSRQGNQPQHF.

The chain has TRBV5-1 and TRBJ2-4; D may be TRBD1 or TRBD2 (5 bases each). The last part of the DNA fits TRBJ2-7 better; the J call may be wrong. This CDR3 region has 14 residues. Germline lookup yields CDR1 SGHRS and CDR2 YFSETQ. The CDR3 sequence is CASSATGPLGEQYF. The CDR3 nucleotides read TGCGCCAGCAGCGCAACGGGACCCCTGGGCGAGCAGTACTTC.

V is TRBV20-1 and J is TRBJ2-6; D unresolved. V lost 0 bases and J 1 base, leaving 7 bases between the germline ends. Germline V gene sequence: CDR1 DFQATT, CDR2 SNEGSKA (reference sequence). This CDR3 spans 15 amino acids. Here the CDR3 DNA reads TGCAGTGCTAGAGATTGGCAGTCTGGGGCCAACGTCCTGACTTTC. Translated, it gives CSARDWQSGANVLTF.